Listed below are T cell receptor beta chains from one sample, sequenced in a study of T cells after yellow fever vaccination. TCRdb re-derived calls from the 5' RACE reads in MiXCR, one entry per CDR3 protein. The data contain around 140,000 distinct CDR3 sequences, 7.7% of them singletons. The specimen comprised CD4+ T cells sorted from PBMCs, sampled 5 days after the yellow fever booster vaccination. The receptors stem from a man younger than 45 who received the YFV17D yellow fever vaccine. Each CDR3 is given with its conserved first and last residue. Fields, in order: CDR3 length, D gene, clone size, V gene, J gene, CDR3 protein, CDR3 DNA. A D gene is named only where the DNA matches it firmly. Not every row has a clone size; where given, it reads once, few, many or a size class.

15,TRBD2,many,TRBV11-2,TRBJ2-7,CASSPLAGGTYEQYF,TGTGCCAGCAGTCCCCTAGCGGGAGGAACCTACGAGCAGTACTTC
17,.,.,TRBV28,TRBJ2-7,CASSPPRYRVVTYEQYF,TGTGCCAGCAGTCCCCCTCGCTACAGGGTAGTCACCTACGAGCAGTACTTC
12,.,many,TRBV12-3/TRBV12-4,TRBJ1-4,CASRSTSEKLFF,TGTGCCAGCAGAAGTACAAGTGAAAAACTGTTTTTT
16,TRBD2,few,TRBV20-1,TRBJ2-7,CCARDLLAGDPYEQYF,TGCTGTGCTAGAGATCTTCTAGCGGGAGATCCCTACGAGCAGTACTTC
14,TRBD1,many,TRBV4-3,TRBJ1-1,CASSQGTGKTEAFF,TGCGCCAGCAGCCAAGGGACAGGAAAGACTGAAGCTTTCTTT
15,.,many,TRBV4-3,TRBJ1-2,CASSQELGTGLGYTF,TGCGCCAGCAGCCAAGAGTTAGGCACTGGGCTTGGCTACACCTTC
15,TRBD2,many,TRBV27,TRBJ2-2,CASSLRGSLTGELFF,TGTGCCAGCAGTTTACGCGGGAGTTTAACCGGGGAGCTGTTTTTT
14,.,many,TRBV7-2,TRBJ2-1,CASSLQADYNEQFF,TGTGCCAGCAGCTTACAAGCGGATTACAATGAGCAGTTCTTC
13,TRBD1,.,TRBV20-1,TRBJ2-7,CSAGTGVSNEQYF,TGCAGTGCTGGGACAGGGGTCTCGAACGAGCAGTACTTC
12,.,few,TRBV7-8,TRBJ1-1,CASSWVGLEAFF,TGTGCCAGCAGCTGGGTAGGACTTGAAGCTTTCTTT
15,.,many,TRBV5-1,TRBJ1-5,CASSLGGVSNQPQHF,TGCGCCAGCAGCTTGGGGGGGGTCAGCAATCAGCCCCAGCATTTT
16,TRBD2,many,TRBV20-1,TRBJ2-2,CSASASGRVNTGELFF,TGCAGTGCTAGTGCTAGCGGGAGAGTTAACACCGGGGAGCTGTTTTTT
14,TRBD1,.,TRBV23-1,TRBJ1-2,CAIRFVRGKVSYTF,TGCGCCATCCGATTTGTCAGGGGGAAGGTTAGCTACACCTTC
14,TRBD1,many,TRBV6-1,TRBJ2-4,CASSRGTGDNIQYF,TGTGCCAGCAGCCGCGGGACAGGGGATAACATTCAGTACTTC
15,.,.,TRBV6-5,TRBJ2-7,CASSYDRTGGLEQYF,TGTGCCAGCAGTTACGACCGCACTGGGGGGCTTGAGCAGTACTTC
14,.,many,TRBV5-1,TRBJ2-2,CASSPDREGGELFF,TGCGCCAGCAGCCCGGACAGGGAGGGCGGGGAGCTGTTTTTT
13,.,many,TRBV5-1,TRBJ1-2,CASSPGILYGYTF,TGCGCCAGCAGCCCGGGCATACTCTATGGCTACACCTTC
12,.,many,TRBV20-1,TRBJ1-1,CSARQSHTEAFF,TGCAGTGCTAGACAGTCCCACACTGAAGCTTTCTTT
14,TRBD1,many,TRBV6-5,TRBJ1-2,CASAKQGLGYGYTF,TGTGCCAGCGCAAAACAGGGGTTGGGCTATGGCTACACCTTC